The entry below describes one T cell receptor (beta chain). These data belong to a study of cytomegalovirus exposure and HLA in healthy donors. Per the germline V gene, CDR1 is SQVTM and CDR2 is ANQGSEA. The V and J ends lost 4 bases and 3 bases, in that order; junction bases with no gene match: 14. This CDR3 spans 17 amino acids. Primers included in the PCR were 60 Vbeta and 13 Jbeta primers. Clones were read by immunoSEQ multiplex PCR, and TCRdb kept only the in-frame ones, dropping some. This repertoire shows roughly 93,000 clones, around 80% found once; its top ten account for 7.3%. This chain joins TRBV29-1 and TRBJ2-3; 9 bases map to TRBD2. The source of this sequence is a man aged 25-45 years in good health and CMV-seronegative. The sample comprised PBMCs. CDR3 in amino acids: CSVVPDLAGIGTDTQYF. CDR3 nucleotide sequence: TGCAGCGTTGTGCCAGATCTAGCGGGGATTGGGACAGATACGCAGTATTTT.